This T cell receptor beta chain comes out of a study of shared clonotypes between healthy human individuals (dated by TCRdb to the early 2020s). Some background on the complete study: The cohort comprised a couple of women and three men aged 18 to 49 years. For each donor, CD4 naive and CD4 memory were each given three plates, CD8 naive was given two plates, and CD8 memory was given one plate. To estimate repertoire size and how much clonotype sharing occurs between individuals, the study deeply sequenced the blood TCR repertoires of five healthy adults. To increase sequencing depth and limit assay-specific biases, TCR repertoire library preparation and sequencing were carried out by different laboratories using diverse techniques. Each donor's leukapheresis produced roughly between about 0.8 and 8.9 billion PBMCs. Findings and caveats that apply to the study as a whole: When four donors were compared, the shared fraction of clonotypes was about 5.2% for naive CD4, roughly 3.3% for naive CD8, 2.3% for memory CD4, and under 0.5% for memory CD8. Estimated clonotype richness was generally larger for naive than for memory subsets. Rarefaction of sorted-subset datasets indicated incomplete sequencing despite the large sequencing depth. Pairwise subsampling led to the expectation that sequencing depth would affect the degree of clonotype sharing among donors. Sampling was limited to blood, and TCR repertoires in tissue likely differ from TCR repertoires in blood. Clonotypes shared by all four sorted-subset donors showed higher generation probabilities than non-shared clonotypes. Because the study included a small number of donors, the genetic and exposure-history diversity represented was limited.

CD8 naive samples were CD45RO-negative cells positively selected for CCR7, giving a CD45RA+CCR7+ population that excluded TemRA cells. Healthy HIV-negative adults with no recently reported acute infections or vaccinations were included as donors. Only Caucasian adults living in Nashville, Tennessee, USA were represented among the donors. After blood collection by leukapheresis, PBMCs were isolated using Ficoll-Histopaque density gradient centrifugation and then cryopreserved in the vapor phase of liquid nitrogen. Purity and quantity of every magnetically sorted T cell population were checked by analytical flow cytometry. From each sorted fraction, genomic DNA was isolated and quantified by UV absorbance on a Nanodrop 2000c. Concerning this clone: Its target antigen remains unknown. It has no much larger one-base neighbor in the sample; base qualities were not kept.

From the germline V gene (reference sequence), CDR1 is MNHEY and CDR2 is SMNVEV. The junction shows trimming of 6 bases on V and 5 bases on J, and the gene matches do not reach 8 bases of it. From its cysteine to its phenylalanine, the CDR3 spans 16 amino acids. Of all the DNA, just the CDR3 is kept, 48 bases in frame from base 1. Using the deep immunoSEQ assay, TCR CDR3 regions were amplified from genomic DNA by multiplex PCR. Extracted genomic DNA from each cell subset was distributed evenly across all wells of several immunoSEQ 96-well plates, and each plate was treated as a replicate. For sorted subsets, roughly 200 ng genomic DNA, equal to some 28,000 T cell genomes, was loaded into each replicate PCR. Purified libraries were measured with a Qubit 3.0 fluorometer, size-checked on a Bioanalyzer 2100, and measured again with the KAPA Library Quantification kit. Every immunoSEQ 96-well plate was sequenced on a dedicated single-read 150-cycle Illumina NextSeq 550 flow cell. Per the original workflow: Because the immunoSEQ output included only junctional sequences and no quality scores, the filtering could not be the same as the filtering used for full-length reads. To assign V/J genes and CDR3, sequences were annotated using PyIR, a Python wrapper for IgBLAST v1.9, with IMGT germline references. Reads were filtered out if the reads had weak V/J assignments (E-value above 1e-6), no CDR3, stop codons, out-of-frame junctions, or ambiguous translated residues. V3J clonotypes were defined as sequences sharing an identical inferred V gene, J gene, and CDR3 amino acid sequence. The percentage overlap between two repertoires was calculated by dividing the number of shared unique clonotypes by the size of the smaller repertoire. RTK rarefaction, the Chao1 estimator, and Recon v2.1 estimates of unobserved clonotypes were used to assess repertoire richness. OLGA was used to compute generation probabilities for all TCRbeta clonotypes that the gDNA method yielded from four donors. TCRdb retrieved this table from immuneACCESS and kept in-frame rearrangements only. Not all clones are present; in checked studies, unresolved V genes account for under half, and no reason is known for the remainder. The V and J calls and clone size come from that table; D and trimming were worked out from the DNA. For this sample there are around 1.9 million clones; roughly 91% appear just once. The ten top clones hold over 1.5% of the sample.

Sequencing input: naive CD8+ T cells from PBMCs. The cell subset or site tag for this specimen amounts to: CD45RA+CCR7+. The sequence came from a man aged 18 to 30 in good health. Some clones in this sample may be carry-over from other donors' samples. The chain is encoded by TRBV27 joined to TRBJ2-3, with TRBD2 matching 13 junction bases. The CDR3 in this case is CASRAGLAGARDTQYF. The sequenced DNA: TGTGCCAGCAGGGCCGGACTAGCGGGAGCGAGAGATACGCAGTATTTT.